Listed below are T cell receptor beta chains from one sample, sequenced in a study of blood T cell repertoires in COVID-19. Produced via immunoSEQ multiplex PCR; TCRdb's table is partial and in-frame only. The sample has roughly 200,000 clones, 88% seen once. Sequencing input: peripheral blood. These receptors came from a man aged 18 to 30 with active or convalescent COVID-19. CDR3s include the opening cysteine and the closing phenylalanine or tryptophan. A D gene is named only where the DNA matches it firmly. The size entry is marked missing in some rows and otherwise reads once, few, many or a size class.

d_call clone_size j_call v_call cdr3_aa cdr3_nt
TRBD1 NA TRBJ1-5 TRBV6-5 CASSRTGGSHQPQHF TGTGCCAGCAGCCGCACAGGGGGGTCGCATCAGCCCCAGCATTTT
NA NA TRBJ2-3 TRBV19 CASSSPYRSWIHTDTQYF TGTGCCAGTAGTTCCCCCTACAGGTCGTGGATCCACACAGATACGCAGTATTTT
TRBD2 NA TRBJ2-3 TRBV2 CASSEGLAGVGTQYF TGTGCCAGCAGTGAGGGACTAGCGGGAGTAGGTACGCAGTATTTT
TRBD1 NA TRBJ2-2 TRBV14 CASSPNTGGTGELFF TGTGCCAGCAGCCCCAATACAGGGGGCACCGGGGAGCTGTTTTTT
NA NA TRBJ1-4 TRBV3-1/TRBV3-2 CASSRAGNEKLFF TGTGCCAGCAGCCGGGCAGGTAATGAAAAACTGTTTTTT
TRBD2 once TRBJ2-3 TRBV7-8 CASSLGLAGAADTQYF TGTGCCAGCAGCTTAGGACTAGCGGGAGCGGCAGATACGCAGTATTTT
NA NA TRBJ1-5 TRBV30 CAWKRPNSNQPQHF TGTGCCTGGAAGCGTCCTAATAGCAATCAGCCCCAGCATTTT
NA NA TRBJ2-5 TRBV10-3 CATQGKETQYF TGTGCCACCCAGGGGAAGGAGACCCAGTACTTC
NA NA TRBJ2-6 TRBV7-8 CASSRVNSGANVLTF TGTGCCAGCAGCCGAGTCAACTCTGGGGCCAACGTCCTGACTTTC
NA NA TRBJ2-7 TRBV14 CASSQAKARESYEQYF TGTGCCAGCAGCCAAGCTAAAGCGAGGGAATCCTACGAGCAGTACTTC
NA NA TRBJ1-2 TRBV2 CASRLRTDGYTF TGTGCCAGCAGGCTAAGGACAGATGGCTACACCTTC
NA NA TRBJ2-6 TRBV6-5 CASSQLVSGANVLTF TGTGCCAGCAGCCAACTAGTGTCTGGGGCCAACGTCCTGACTTTC
NA NA TRBJ1-1 TRBV30 CAWSVAVGLNTEAFF TGTGCCTGGAGTGTAGCGGTAGGGTTGAACACTGAAGCTTTCTTT
NA NA TRBJ2-5 TRBV12-5 CASGLVLGGGEETQYF TGTGCTAGTGGTTTGGTATTGGGTGGCGGGGAAGAGACCCAGTACTTC
TRBD1 NA TRBJ1-4 TRBV5-1 CASSPQGAREKLFF TGCGCCAGCAGCCCACAGGGGGCGAGAGAAAAACTGTTTTTT
NA NA TRBJ1-1 TRBV11-2 CASSLEPSAEAFF TGTGCCAGCAGCTTAGAACCGTCAGCTGAAGCTTTCTTT
TRBD1 NA TRBJ2-7 TRBV5-4 CASSGDRGQEQYF TGTGCCAGCAGCGGGGACAGGGGGCAAGAGCAGTACTTC